A single sample gave rise to the 17 T cell receptor beta chains below, sequenced in a study of T cell repertoires in cytomegalovirus infection. The antigens for these receptors are not known. Each CDR3 protein gets one entry after TCRdb re-called the reads with MiXCR. The top ten clones hold 15% to 20% of a sample with about 740,000 distinct CDR3 sequences, 30% to 35% of them seen once. The input for sequencing was cultured PBMCs, taken from culture after CMV antigen stimulation. These receptors were obtained from a human donor in good health (CMV status not recorded). Some clones in this sample may be carry-over from other donors' samples.

This clonotype turned up a few times. The chain recombines TRBV11-2 with TRBJ1-2; TRBD1 aligns across 9 bases. Trimming cost V 1 base and J 0 bases; bases outside gene matches: 12. The germline V gene encodes CDR1 SGHAT and CDR2 FQNNGV. CDR3 size: 19 residues. The CDR3 sequence: CASSLGRRQGGQANYGYTF. As DNA, the CDR3 is TGTGCCAGCAGCTTAGGGAGGCGACAGGGGGGTCAAGCTAACTATGGCTACACCTTC.

This chain connects TRBV2 to TRBJ2-3; D may correspond to TRBD1 or TRBD2 (6 bases each). CDR3 length equals 16 residues. Germline CDR1 SNHLY, CDR2 FYNNEI. The V end was cut by 6 bases, the J end by 5 bases, with 21 bases between. This CDR3 is CASRGTGAPVEDTQYF. DNA of the CDR3: TGTGCCAGCAGGGGGACGGGGGCTCCCGTCGAAGATACGCAGTATTTT.

This chain joins TRBV6-5 and TRBJ2-7; weak D call: TRBD2 (5 bases). This CDR3 is built from 12 residues. The V gene lost 6 bases and the J gene lost 1 base, with 7 bases spanning the gap. Looked up from germline, CDR1 is MNHEY and CDR2 is SVGAGI. This chain's CDR3 is CASRTTSYEQYF. CDR3 DNA sequence: TGTGCCAGCAGGACTACATCCTACGAGCAGTACTTC.

The genes are TRBV5-1 and TRBJ2-5; 9 bases map to TRBD2. This CDR3 spans 17 amino acids. Trimming took 0 bases from V and 4 from J; bases not matched to a gene: 10. Germline CDR1 reads SGHRS; CDR2 reads YFSETQ. CDR3 coding DNA: TGCGCCAGCAGCTTGGGCCTAGCGGGGCCTCGCTCAGAGACCCAGTACTTC. This codes for CASSLGLAGPRSETQYF.

This clonotype has at least ten counts. The V gene is TRBV7-8, the J gene TRBJ2-1; D is unclear. Germline CDR1 reads SGHVS; CDR2 reads FQNEAQ. Trimming cost V 5 bases and J 7 bases, with 24 bases left between them. This CDR3 region has 17 residues. The chain's CDR3 is CASSPYDTDQIRNEQFF. The CDR3 DNA is TGTGCCAGCAGCCCCTACGATACTGACCAAATTCGGAATGAGCAGTTCTTC.

V and J are TRBV12-3 or TRBV12-4 and TRBJ1-1; unclear D gene. V was cut by 6 bases and J by 1 base, with 6 bases left in between. This CDR3 region has 12 residues. CDR3 in DNA: TGTGCCAGCAGGCGGAAGAACACTGAAGCTTTCTTT. Encoded protein: CASRRKNTEAFF.

The chain is built from TRBV19 and TRBJ2-4; 9 bases are a match to TRBD2. V dropped 6 bases and J dropped 12; count of bases not matched to a gene: 6. Germline loops: CDR1 LNHDA, CDR2 SQIVND (reference sequence). The CDR3 loop spans 12 amino acids. CDR3: CASSPRTSDQYF. DNA for the CDR3: TGTGCCAGTAGCCCTAGGACTAGCGATCAGTACTTC.

The chain is built from TRBV30 and TRBJ2-3, with a possible D match to TRBD2 (6 bases). Germline CDR1 reads GTSNPN; CDR2 reads SVGIG (reference sequence). V was shortened by 3 bases and J by 7 bases, with 11 bases between the two germline ends. The CDR3 is 12 amino acids. The CDR3, as DNA: TGTGCCTGGAGCGTAGCGGCCTATACGCAGTATTTT. Protein product: CAWSVAAYTQYF. The full variable domain, in which reference TRBV30 and TRBJ2-3 provide the parts outside the CDR3, is SQTIHQWPATLVQPVGSPLSLECTVEGTSNPNLYWYRQAAGRGLQLLFYSVGIGQISSEVPQNLSASRPQDRQFILSSKKLLLSDSGFYLCAWSVAAYTQYFGPGTRLTVL.

As to this clonotype: A junction boundary mismatches the germline segment, possibly from a read error. The V and J genes are TRBV4-1 and TRBJ1-1; no definite D call. Germline V lookup: CDR1 MGHRA, CDR2 YSYEKL. CDR3 size: 13 residues. CDR3 residues: CASSQDSSTEAFF. DNA for the CDR3: TGTGCCAGCAGCCAAGATTCCAGTACTGAAGCTTTCTTT.

This clonotype has just a few counts. The genes are TRBV7-9 and TRBJ1-1; D remains ambiguous. Germline values: CDR1 SEHNR, CDR2 FQNEAQ (reference sequence). The CDR3 spans 13 residues. With 5 bases removed from V and 4 bases from J, the gap between germline ends came to 11 bases. CDR3 loop: CASSTTLSTEAFF. The CDR3 DNA is TGTGCCAGCAGCACCACGCTTAGCACTGAAGCTTTCTTT.

This clonotype was picked up many times. The CDR3, as DNA: TGCGCCAGCAGCCAAGGTGGGTCCTTCCTCCGGAGTGAAAAACTGTTTTTT. It translates to CASSQGGSFLRSEKLFF. The chain couples TRBV4-1 to TRBJ1-4; D ambiguous. V was cut by 1 base and J by 7 bases, with 19 bases left in between. CDR3 length: 17 amino acids. Per germline, CDR1 MGHRA and CDR2 YSYEKL.

The CDR3: CASGLAGGNTGELFF. CDR3 sequence (DNA): TGTGCCAGCGGACTAGCGGGGGGGAACACCGGGGAGCTGTTTTTT. This chain uses TRBV28 with TRBJ2-2; 14 bases align to TRBD2. V was pared by 8 bases and J by 1 base, with 0 bases of the junction left unmatched. The germline V gene has CDR1 MDHEN and CDR2 SYDVKM. The CDR3 consists of 15 residues.

The chain employs TRBV12-3 or TRBV12-4 and TRBJ2-3; a possible D gene is TRBD2 (6 bases). This CDR3 region has 15 residues. V lost 5 bases and J 2 bases, leaving 14 bases between the germline ends. This chain's CDR3 is CASSPRDLDTDTQYF. CDR3 nucleotide sequence: TGTGCCAGCAGTCCCCGGGACTTAGACACAGATACGCAGTATTTT.

CDR3 in DNA: TGTGCCAGCAGCTTAGACTTTTCTGGGGCCAACGTCCTGACTTTC. Its translation is CASSLDFSGANVLTF. The chain carries TRBV7-2 and TRBJ2-6; D gene ambiguous. Per germline, CDR1 SGHTA and CDR2 FQGNSA. The CDR3 consists of 15 residues. Trimming took off 1 base at V and 1 base at J, with 5 bases between the two ends.

About this clonotype itself: A much larger clone lies one base from this, so it may be a read error. This likely comes from a read error, as the CDR3 has no conserved phenylalanine or tryptophan at its end. V is TRBV7-6 and J is TRBJ2-1; D remains unclear. Germline CDR1 is SGHVS and CDR2 is FNYEAQ. The CDR3 loop spans 13 amino acids. Deletions cut 1 base from V and 5 bases from J, with 6 bases between. CDR3 sequence reads: CASSLGSHNEQFL. As DNA, the CDR3 is TGTGCCAGCAGCTTAGGGTCCCACAATGAGCAGTTCCTC.

The V and J genes are TRBV7-9 and TRBJ2-1; possible D gene TRBD2, 6 bases. This CDR3 contains 13 residues. V lost 9 bases to trimming and J lost 0 bases, with 9 bases between them. The germline gives CDR1 SEHNR, CDR2 FQNEAQ (reference sequence). CDR3 in DNA: TGTGCCAGTCAGACTAGCTCCTACAATGAGCAGTTCTTC. Translating gives CASQTSSYNEQFF. The full variable domain, rest sourced from reference TRBV7-9 and TRBJ2-1, is DTGVSQNPRHKITKRGQNVTFRCDPISEHNRLYWYRQTLGQGPEFLTYFQNEAQLEKSRLLSDRFSAERPKGSFSTLEIQRTEQGDSAMYLCASQTSSYNEQFFGPGTRLTVL.

This clonotype has ten or more counts. The chain recombines TRBV7-8 with TRBJ1-6; TRBD1 agrees at 9 bases. With 2 bases clipped from V and 7 bases from J, the junction kept 3 bases outside the gene matches. The CDR3 has 15 amino acids. CDR1 and CDR2 from the germline V gene are SGHVS and FQNEAQ. The CDR3 coding sequence is TGTGCCAGCAGCTTATTGGGACAGGGAAATTCACCCCTCCACTTT. It translates to CASSLLGQGNSPLHF.